The 32 T cell receptor beta chains in this list originate from one sample, sequenced in a study of blood T cell repertoires in COVID-19. Sequencing was performed with immunoSEQ multiplex PCR; in TCRdb, only in-frame clones are kept and a portion is missing. The sample shows more than 300,000 clones, more than 70% of them seen only once. Sequencing used PBMCs or T cells enriched from blood (not recorded which). All receptors derive from a woman between 18 and 30 years old who had recovered from COVID-19.

The chain combines TRBV7-8 with TRBJ2-2, with 10 bases fitting TRBD2. With 3 bases clipped from V and 4 bases from J, the junction kept 11 bases outside the gene matches. Germline V gene lookup returns CDR1 SGHVS and CDR2 FQNEAQ. CDR3 length: 18 residues. The CDR3 sequence: CASSFFPAGGLSTGELFF. CDR3 bases: TGTGCCAGCAGCTTTTTTCCAGCGGGGGGGCTCAGCACCGGGGAGCTGTTTTTT.

V is TRBV29-1 and J is TRBJ2-3; 8 nucleotides align to TRBD2. CDR1 SQVTM and CDR2 ANQGSEA come from the germline V gene. V dropped 4 bases and J dropped 2; count of bases not matched to a gene: 8. The CDR3 sequence is 15 residues long. CDR3 in DNA: TGCAGCGTTGTCGGATTAGCGGGGTCCACAGATACGCAGTATTTT. Protein: CSVVGLAGSTDTQYF.

This sequence joins TRBV5-4 and TRBJ1-1, with D uncertain. CDR1 is SGHNT, CDR2 YYREEE, per germline (reference sequence). CDR3 length: 12 residues. The ends were cut back, 1 base at V and 10 bases at J, with 11 bases in the middle. The DNA of the CDR3 is TGTGCCAGCAGCTTGCCCCAAGGAGGAGCTTTCTTT. Translated, it gives CASSLPQGGAFF.

The chain joins TRBV7-8 to TRBJ2-3; 12 positions match TRBD2. The CDR3 extends over 17 amino acids. Trimming removed 3 bases from V and 6 bases from J; junction bases left unmatched: 10. Germline assignment: CDR1 SGHVS and CDR2 FQNEAQ. In DNA, the CDR3 is TGTGCCAGCAGCTTCGCCTTAACTAGCGGGGGGAGGGATACGCAGTATTTT. Protein sequence: CASSFALTSGGRDTQYF.

The CDR3 sequence: CASSQDLTAYEQYF. In DNA form, the CDR3 reads TGTGCCAGCAGCCAAGATCTAACAGCTTACGAGCAGTACTTC. The gene calls are TRBV3-1 (or the pseudogene TRBV3-2) and TRBJ2-7; no definite D call. Germline V gives CDR1 LGHDT, CDR2 YNNKEL (reference sequence). The CDR3 totals 14 residues. V was cut by 0 bases and J by 4 bases, with 10 bases left in between.

This clone appeared a single time. The V call is TRBV7-9, the J call TRBJ1-2; 10 nucleotides line up with TRBD1. This CDR3 contains 15 residues. V gave up 5 bases and J gave up 7 bases; unmatched junction bases: 10. Germline V gene data show CDR1 as SEHNR and CDR2 as FQNEAQ (reference sequence). For the CDR3, the DNA is TGTGCCAGCAGCCACCCTGGACAGGGGGTGCGTGGCTACACCTTC. Amino acids: CASSHPGQGVRGYTF.

The chain combines TRBV21-1 with TRBJ2-2; the D segment call TRBD1 is taken from the table without a DNA check. TRBV21-1 is assigned pseudogene status. This CDR3 comprises 20 residues. This CDR3 is CASSRDRDRVKRGDTGELFF. DNA of the CDR3: TGTGCCAGCAGCAGGGACCGGGACAGGGTTAAGCGCGGGGACACCGGGGAGCTGTTTTTT.

The chain links TRBV6-5 to TRBJ1-5; D possibly corresponds to TRBD1 (5 bases). V was shortened by 8 bases and J by 7 bases, with 15 bases between the two germline ends. The length of the CDR3 is 13 residues. Per the germline V gene, CDR1 is MNHEY and CDR2 is SVGAGI. CDR3 bases: TGTGCCAGCGCCCGGGAGGGACGCCAGCCCCAGCATTTT. Its protein product is CASAREGRQPQHF.

The gene calls are TRBV24-1 and TRBJ1-2, with D perhaps matching TRBD1 (6 bases). Trimming removed 3 bases from V and 3 bases from J, with 13 bases in between. The CDR3 consists of 15 residues. Germline values: CDR1 KGHDR, CDR2 SFDVKD. CDR3: CATSDPKQGDYGYTF. The CDR3 region has the DNA TGTGCCACCAGTGATCCAAAACAGGGCGACTATGGCTACACCTTC.

This clone has only one observation. V and J are TRBV4-2 and TRBJ2-2, with 8 bases fitting TRBD1. The V gene's germline CDR1 is LGHNA and CDR2 YNFKEQ. The CDR3 runs to 16 residues. V shed 1 base and J 4 bases; nucleotides not matched to a gene: 5. The CDR3 loop reads CASSQGRGQVTGELFF. The CDR3, as DNA: TGTGCCAGCAGCCAAGGCAGGGGGCAGGTCACCGGGGAGCTGTTTTTT.

The table lists this clone with a count of one. The rearrangement links TRBV3-1 (or the pseudogene TRBV3-2) to TRBJ1-1; D might be TRBD1 (6 bases). This CDR3 comprises 15 residues. Germline-derived CDR1 and CDR2 are LGHDT and YNNKEL (reference sequence). Between the trimmed V and J ends, which lost 7 bases and 2 bases, there was a span of 17 bases. The CDR3 region is CASTPHDRPNTEAFF. The CDR3 nucleotides read TGTGCCAGCACCCCCCATGACAGGCCTAACACTGAAGCTTTCTTT.

The chain employs TRBV11-2 and TRBJ1-6; D might be TRBD1 (5 bases). The V gene lost 0 bases and the J gene lost 4 bases, with 16 bases spanning the gap. This CDR3 spans 18 amino acids. Germline V gives CDR1 SGHAT, CDR2 FQNNGV. DNA for the CDR3: TGTGCCAGCAGCTTAGATCCTTCGGGGGGTCGGTATAATTCACCCCTCCACTTT. Translation: CASSLDPSGGRYNSPLHF.

The chain uses TRBV19 and TRBJ2-1; TRBD1 aligns across 8 bases. The CDR3 is 14 residues long. The V gene end was trimmed by 6 bases and the J gene end by 8 bases; junction bases not matched to a gene: 9. Germline CDR1 is LNHDA and CDR2 is SQIVND (reference sequence). The CDR3, as DNA: TGTGCCAGTAGAAGCCGCCAGGGGGCGGATGAGCAGTTCTTC. It specifies CASRSRQGADEQFF.

The V and J genes are TRBV5-6 and TRBJ1-1; 9 nucleotides line up with TRBD1. With V trimmed by 4 bases and J by 1 base, 2 bases remained unmatched. CDR1 SGHDT and CDR2 YYEEEE come from the germline V gene. CDR3 length: 14 residues. DNA of the CDR3: TGTGCCAGCAGCGCGGACAGGGGGAACACTGAAGCTTTCTTT. This sequence encodes CASSADRGNTEAFF.

For this clone: The sample holds other DNA sequences that translate to the same CDR3. This rearrangement joins TRBV5-1 to TRBJ1-2; 9 nucleotides line up with TRBD1. The CDR3 loop spans 14 amino acids. Germline assignment: CDR1 SGHRS and CDR2 YFSETQ. V gave up 4 bases and J gave up 4 bases; unmatched junction bases: 5. The CDR3 DNA sequence: TGCGCCAGCAGCCCCGGGACAGGGACCTATGGCTACACCTTC. It translates to CASSPGTGTYGYTF.

V is TRBV12-3 or TRBV12-4 and J is TRBJ1-3; D gene unclear. The CDR3 extends over 13 amino acids. V lost 5 bases and J 2 bases, leaving 7 bases between the germline ends. CDR3 nucleotide sequence: TGTGCCAGCAGTGGCGCGGCTGGAAACACCATATATTTT. Encoded protein: CASSGAAGNTIYF.

The rearrangement joins TRBV28 to TRBJ1-1; 9 positions match TRBD1. The CDR3 runs to 18 residues. Germline V gene sequence: CDR1 MDHEN, CDR2 SYDVKM. Trimming cost V 6 bases and J 0 bases; bases outside gene matches: 14. The CDR3 region has the DNA TGTGCCAGCAGGTTAGGGGACAGGGTGTACTCCATGAACACTGAAGCTTTCTTT. Translated, it gives CASRLGDRVYSMNTEAFF.

In nucleotides, the CDR3 is TGTGCCAGCAGCCAAGATCTGACTAGCCGGGGCACAGATACGCAGTATTTT. Translation gives CASSQDLTSRGTDTQYF. The rearrangement uses TRBV4-2 and TRBJ2-3, with 7 nucleotides matching TRBD2. The CDR3 extends over 17 amino acids. With 0 bases clipped from V and 1 base from J, the junction kept 7 bases outside the gene matches. Germline lookup yields CDR1 LGHNA and CDR2 YNFKEQ.

The table lists this clone with a few counts. This rearrangement joins TRBV4-1 to TRBJ1-6; D is ambiguous. Germline CDR1 is MGHRA and CDR2 is YSYEKL. The CDR3 spans 16 residues. V lost 1 base to trimming and J lost 0 bases, with 7 bases between them. The CDR3 is CASSQVGSSYNSPLHF. The CDR3 DNA follows: TGCGCCAGCAGCCAAGTTGGGAGCTCCTATAATTCACCCCTCCACTTT.

This chain links TRBV5-6 with TRBJ2-3, with 8 bases identical to TRBD2. CDR3 length: 15 residues. In germline, CDR1 is SGHDT, CDR2 YYEEEE. V dropped 4 bases and J dropped 3; count of bases not matched to a gene: 7. The CDR3: CASSPAGGGTDTQYF. Written as DNA, the CDR3 is TGTGCCAGCAGCCCCGCGGGGGGCGGGACAGATACGCAGTATTTT.

In this sample, this clone turned up a few times. The chain is built from TRBV10-3 and TRBJ2-2; 7 bases agree with TRBD1. The CDR3 consists of 15 residues. After removal of 4 bases from V and 0 bases from J, the junction contained 2 bases not matched to a gene. Germline assignment: CDR1 ENHRY and CDR2 SYGVKD. CDR3 coding DNA: TGTGCCATCAGTGGGGGGACAGCGAACACCGGGGAGCTGTTTTTT. Translated, it gives CAISGGTANTGELFF.

This clone was detected only a few times. V gene TRBV30 combines with J gene TRBJ1-4, with D perhaps matching TRBD1 (6 bases). Germline V gives CDR1 GTSNPN, CDR2 SVGIG (reference sequence). Trimming pared 3 bases from V and 6 bases from J, leaving 11 bases between. This CDR3 spans 13 amino acids. This CDR3 is CAWSQGMHEKLFF. In DNA form, the CDR3 reads TGTGCCTGGAGCCAGGGGATGCATGAAAAACTGTTTTTT.

The chain uses TRBV7-2 and TRBJ2-3; D is uncertain. V lost 5 bases, J lost 0 bases, and 9 bases lay in between. The CDR3 is made up of 14 amino acids. CDR1 and CDR2 (germline): SGHTA, FQGNSA. The CDR3 reads CASSPSASTDTQYF. The CDR3 DNA sequence: TGTGCCAGCAGCCCTAGTGCTAGCACAGATACGCAGTATTTT.

V gene TRBV6-5 combines with J gene TRBJ1-2; 9 positions agree with TRBD1. V gave up 2 bases and J gave up 8 bases; unmatched junction bases: 6. This CDR3 has 14 residues. Per germline, CDR1 MNHEY and CDR2 SVGAGI. The CDR3 bases are TGTGCCAGCAGTTACGGGGGACAGGGAGAGGGCTACACCTTC. It encodes CASSYGGQGEGYTF.

This chain links TRBV19 with TRBJ2-1; TRBD2 agrees at 8 bases. CDR1 is LNHDA, CDR2 SQIVND, per germline (reference sequence). CDR3 size: 15 residues. V shed 5 bases, J shed 7 bases, and the junction held 10 bases outside the gene matches. CDR3 protein: CASSPYTAGGNEQFF. In DNA, the CDR3 is TGTGCCAGTAGTCCCTACACTGCGGGGGGTAATGAGCAGTTCTTC. Filled out from reference TRBV19 and TRBJ2-1, the complete variable domain reads DGGITQSPKYLFRKEGQNVTLSCEQNLNHDAMYWYRQDPGQGLRLIYYSQIVNDFQKGDIAEGYSVSREKKESFPLTVTSAQKNPTAFYLCASSPYTAGGNEQFFGPGTRLTVL.

CDR3: CASSMGLAGATNTGELFF. In nucleotides, the CDR3 is TGTGCCAGCAGCATGGGACTAGCGGGGGCCACGAACACCGGGGAGCTGTTTTTT. The chain couples TRBV5-4 to TRBJ2-2, with 14 bases lining up with TRBD2. The V and J ends lost 4 bases and 0 bases, in that order; junction bases with no gene match: 5. The CDR3 has 18 amino acids. CDR1 and CDR2 from the germline V gene are SGHNT and YYREEE (reference sequence).

The CDR3 loop is CASSYSTSGGPSTDTQYF. The CDR3, as DNA: TGTGCCAGCAGTTACTCCACTAGCGGGGGGCCGAGCACAGATACGCAGTATTTT. The J gene is TRBJ2-3, the V gene TRBV6-2 or TRBV6-3; 12 nucleotides agree with TRBD2. Germline values: CDR1 MNHEY, CDR2 SVGEGT. J gave up 0 bases and V 0 bases, and 4 bases lay outside the gene matches. The CDR3 loop spans 18 amino acids.

As concerns this clone: Here the CDR3 omits its conserved ending phenylalanine or tryptophan, so a read error is the likely source. It is unclear where the CDR3 begins or ends on the DNA, so no DNA is shown, and the CDR3 is as TCRdb lists it. The chain is built from TRBV2 and TRBJ2-7; the table assigns TRBD1, which was not confirmed against the DNA. Germline lookup yields CDR1 SNHLY and CDR2 FYNNEI. The CDR3 is 13 amino acids long, termini counted. The CDR3 loop is CASSERGTLTRGL.

V gene TRBV6-4 combines with J gene TRBJ2-1; 7 bases are shared with TRBD2. The CDR3 totals 14 residues. The V gene end was trimmed by 6 bases and the J gene end by 4 bases; junction bases not matched to a gene: 6. Per the germline V gene, CDR1 is MRHNA and CDR2 is SNTAGT. The DNA for the CDR3 is TGTGCCAGCAGCCGCGGGGGAAGATACAATGAGCAGTTCTTC. Amino acid sequence: CASSRGGRYNEQFF.

Comments on this clone: Its ends do not fully match the called genes, so a read error is possible. V usage is TRBV28 and J usage is TRBJ1-5, with 9 bases fitting TRBD1. This CDR3 is 15 amino acids long. Germline V lookup: CDR1 MDHEN, CDR2 SYDVKM. The CDR3 here is CASRPDRGDSVPLDF. The DNA of the CDR3 is TGTGCCAGCAGACCGGACAGGGGAGATAGTGTCCCCCTGGATTTT. Full variable domain (rest looked up from reference TRBV28 and TRBJ1-5): DVKVTQSSRYLVKRTGEKVFLECVQDMDHENMFWYRQDPGLGLRLIYFSYDVKMKEKGDIPEGYSVSREKKERFSLILESASTNQTSMYLCASRPDRGDSVPLDFGDGTRLSIL.

The chain carries TRBV10-3 and TRBJ2-4, with 8 positions matching TRBD1. The CDR3 length is 12 residues. V was clipped by 11 bases and J by 3 bases; unmatched bases: 3. Germline V gene lookup returns CDR1 ENHRY and CDR2 SYGVKD. The chain's CDR3 is CAVQGGKNIQYF. CDR3 nucleotides: TGTGCCGTACAGGGGGGCAAAAACATTCAGTACTTC.

This chain connects TRBV13 to TRBJ2-1; 10 nucleotides match TRBD2. V lost 3 bases and J lost 9; bases outside the gene matches: 2. This CDR3 spans 13 amino acids. Germline CDR1 and CDR2: PRHDT and FYEKMQ (reference sequence). CDR3 DNA sequence: TGTGCCAGCAGCTTCTGGACTAGCGGTGAGCAGTTCTTC. Its translation: CASSFWTSGEQFF.